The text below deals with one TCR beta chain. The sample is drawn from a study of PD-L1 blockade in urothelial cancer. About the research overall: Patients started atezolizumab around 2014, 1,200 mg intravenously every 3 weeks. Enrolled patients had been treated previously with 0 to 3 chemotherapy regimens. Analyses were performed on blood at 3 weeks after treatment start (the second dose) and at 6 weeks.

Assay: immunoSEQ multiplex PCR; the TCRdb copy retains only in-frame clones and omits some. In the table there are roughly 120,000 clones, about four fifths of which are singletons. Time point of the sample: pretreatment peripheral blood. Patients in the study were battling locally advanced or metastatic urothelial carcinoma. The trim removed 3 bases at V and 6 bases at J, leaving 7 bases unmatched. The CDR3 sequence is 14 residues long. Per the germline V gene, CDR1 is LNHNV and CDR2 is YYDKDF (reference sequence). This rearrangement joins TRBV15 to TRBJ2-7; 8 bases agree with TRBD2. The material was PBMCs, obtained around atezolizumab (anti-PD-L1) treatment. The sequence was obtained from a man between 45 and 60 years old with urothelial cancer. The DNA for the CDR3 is TGTGCCACCAGCAGCGAGCGGGAGCAACGCGAGCAGTACTTC. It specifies CATSSEREQREQYF. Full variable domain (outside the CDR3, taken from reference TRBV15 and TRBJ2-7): DAMVIQNPRYQVTQFGKPVTLSCSQTLNHNVMYWYQQKSSQAPKLLFHYYDKDFNNEADTPDNFQSRRPNTSFCFLDIRSPGLGDTAMYLCATSSEREQREQYFGPGTRLTVT.